Shown below are 15 T cell receptor beta chains from a single sample sequenced in a study of cytomegalovirus exposure and HLA in healthy donors. 13 Jbeta primers and 60 Vbeta primers were used for the PCR. TCRdb's table, derived via immunoSEQ multiplex PCR, lists solely in-frame clones and lacks some. The sample lists approximately 100,000 clones, around 79% occurring once. Sequencing was carried out using PBMCs. The receptors were sampled from a middle-aged woman in good health and CMV-seronegative.

The chain links TRBV28 to TRBJ2-7, with TRBD2 identical over 8 bases. This CDR3 has 13 residues. V dropped 5 bases and J dropped 6; count of bases not matched to a gene: 6. Germline V lookup: CDR1 MDHEN, CDR2 SYDVKM. This CDR3 is CASSPGTRGEQYF. The CDR3 nucleotides are TGTGCCAGCAGTCCCGGGACTAGGGGCGAGCAGTACTTC.

The V and J genes are TRBV30 and TRBJ1-1; D remains ambiguous. The germline gives CDR1 GTSNPN, CDR2 SVGIG (reference sequence). The V and J ends lost 2 bases and 5 bases respectively, with 9 bases between them. The CDR3 covers 12 residues. The DNA for the CDR3 is TGTGCCTGGAGTAGCGGGCTGACTGAAGCTTTCTTT. Translating gives CAWSSGLTEAFF. Looking up the rest from reference TRBV30 and TRBJ1-1 gives the full variable domain: SQTIHQWPATLVQPVGSPLSLECTVEGTSNPNLYWYRQAAGRGLQLLFYSVGIGQISSEVPQNLSASRPQDRQFILSSKKLLLSDSGFYLCAWSSGLTEAFFGQGTRLTVV.

The chain combines TRBV2 with TRBJ2-7, with 11 bases fitting TRBD1. Trimming took 5 bases from V and 3 from J; bases not matched to a gene: 3. CDR3 length: 14 residues. Germline V gene data show CDR1 as SNHLY and CDR2 as FYNNEI. CDR3 region: CASSSGTGGYEQYF. The CDR3, as DNA: TGTGCCAGCAGTTCCGGGACAGGGGGCTACGAGCAGTACTTC.

The chain carries TRBV5-1 and TRBJ2-3, with 13 positions matching TRBD2. Germline CDR1 reads SGHRS; CDR2 reads YFSETQ. V gave up 0 bases and J gave up 3 bases; unmatched junction bases: 4. The CDR3 contains 17 residues. The CDR3 loop reads CASSLGTSGSPTDTQYF. The CDR3 DNA reads TGCGCCAGCAGCTTGGGGACTAGCGGGAGCCCGACAGATACGCAGTATTTT.

This clone appeared a single time. CDR3 sequence reads: CASSSGTGTYEQYF. CDR3 coding DNA: TGTGCCAGCAGCTCCGGGACAGGGACCTACGAGCAGTACTTC. This chain connects TRBV5-6 to TRBJ2-7; 9 bases are a match to TRBD1. Germline V lookup: CDR1 SGHDT, CDR2 YYEEEE. V shed 3 bases and J 2 bases; nucleotides not matched to a gene: 3. The CDR3 spans 14 residues.

Turning to this clone: Here the CDR3 omits its conserved ending phenylalanine or tryptophan, so a read error is the likely source. The DNA is omitted, as the CDR3 cannot be located on it reliably, and the CDR3 follows TCRdb's listing. This chain joins TRBV10-3 and TRBJ2-7; the table names TRBD2, a call not compared with the DNA. The germline V gene has CDR1 ENHRY and CDR2 SYGVKD. A total of 12 residues make up the CDR3, ends included. The CDR3 sequence: CAISSVGGLPRL.

The chain is built from TRBV7-8 and TRBJ2-7; D is possibly TRBD1 (5 bases). CDR3 length: 12 residues. Germline CDR1 reads SGHVS; CDR2 reads FQNEAQ. V lost 1 base, J lost 10 bases, and 11 bases lay in between. DNA for the CDR3: TGTGCCAGCAGCTTAGGACAGCCCCTACAGTACTTC. It codes for CASSLGQPLQYF.

This chain joins TRBV19 and TRBJ2-3, with D tentatively TRBD1 (6 bases). V was shortened by 7 bases and J by 0 bases, with 14 bases between the two germline ends. The CDR3 loop spans 15 amino acids. The germline V gene encodes CDR1 LNHDA and CDR2 SQIVND (reference sequence). Here the CDR3 reads CASNLGQFSTDTQYF. CDR3 coding DNA: TGTGCCAGTAACCTTGGACAGTTTAGCACAGATACGCAGTATTTT.

The rearrangement joins TRBV19 to TRBJ2-2; maybe TRBD1 (5 bases). Germline-derived CDR1 and CDR2 are LNHDA and SQIVND (reference sequence). The CDR3 extends over 14 amino acids. The V gene lost 10 bases and the J gene lost 6 bases, with 18 bases spanning the gap. The DNA for the CDR3 is TGTGCCACCAAGGGGAAGTGGGTGTCCGGGGAGCTGTTTTTT. Protein: CATKGKWVSGELFF.

The chain recombines TRBV10-3 with TRBJ2-7; 8 bases map to TRBD1. The germline gives CDR1 ENHRY, CDR2 SYGVKD. The CDR3 spans 14 residues. V was pared by 5 bases and J by 2 bases, with 5 bases of the junction left unmatched. Written as DNA, the CDR3 is TGTGCCATCAGTCTACAGGGGGAAACCTACGAGCAGTACTTC. Its translation: CAISLQGETYEQYF.

This clone was recorded only once. V usage is TRBV19 and J usage is TRBJ2-6, with a tentative D call TRBD1 (6 bases). V was trimmed by 1 base and J by 0 bases, leaving 16 bases between them. This CDR3 contains 19 residues. Germline-derived CDR1 and CDR2 are LNHDA and SQIVND (reference sequence). CDR3 loop: CASSIARPDRTSGANVLTF. In DNA form, the CDR3 reads TGTGCCAGTAGTATAGCGCGTCCGGACAGAACCTCTGGGGCCAACGTCCTGACTTTC.

This clone was found a few times. The V call is TRBV27, the J call TRBJ2-4; TRBD2 aligns across 8 bases. Germline CDR1 reads MNHEY; CDR2 reads SMNVEV (reference sequence). This CDR3 spans 17 amino acids. Trimming at V came to 3 bases and at J to 2 bases, leaving 9 bases not matched to a gene. The CDR3 DNA sequence: TGTGCCAGCAGTTTTCTGGCGGGAGGAGGATCCAAAAACATTCAGTACTTC. It specifies CASSFLAGGGSKNIQYF.

The gene calls are TRBV7-9 and TRBJ2-5; tentative D call: TRBD2 (5 bases). From germline, CDR1 is SEHNR and CDR2 FQNEAQ (reference sequence). The V gene lost 6 bases and the J gene lost 5 bases, with 10 bases spanning the gap. The CDR3 is made up of 12 amino acids. The CDR3 loop reads CASRDSWETQYF. CDR3 coding DNA: TGTGCCAGCAGGGACTCGTGGGAGACCCAGTACTTC.

This rearrangement joins TRBV4-2 to TRBJ1-1; the D is unclear. V was cut by 0 bases and J by 1 base, with 9 bases left in between. The CDR3 is 15 amino acids. Germline V lookup: CDR1 LGHNA, CDR2 YNFKEQ. This chain's CDR3 is CASSQERGRNTEAFF. The CDR3 coding sequence is TGTGCCAGCAGCCAAGAGAGAGGGCGGAACACTGAAGCTTTCTTT.

The chain links TRBV7-9 to TRBJ2-2; 11 nucleotides align to TRBD2. The CDR3 spans 16 residues. Germline lookup yields CDR1 SEHNR and CDR2 FQNEAQ (reference sequence). Germline trimming cut 5 bases from V and 5 bases from J; bases unmatched to any gene: 7. The DNA for the CDR3 is TGTGCCAGCAGCCCCCTTAGCGGGGGGGTAACCGGGGAGCTGTTTTTT. Amino acid sequence: CASSPLSGGVTGELFF.